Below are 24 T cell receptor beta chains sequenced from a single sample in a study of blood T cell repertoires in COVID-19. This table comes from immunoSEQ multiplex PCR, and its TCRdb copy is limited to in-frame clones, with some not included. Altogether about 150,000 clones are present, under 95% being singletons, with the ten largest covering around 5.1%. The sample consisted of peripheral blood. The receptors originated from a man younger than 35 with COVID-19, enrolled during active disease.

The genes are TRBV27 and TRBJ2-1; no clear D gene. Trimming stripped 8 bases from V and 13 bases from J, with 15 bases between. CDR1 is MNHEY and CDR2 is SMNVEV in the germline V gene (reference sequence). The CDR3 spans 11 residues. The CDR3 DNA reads TGTGCCAGCCGCGAGGCGGCGTTACAGTTCTTC. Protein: CASREAALQFF.

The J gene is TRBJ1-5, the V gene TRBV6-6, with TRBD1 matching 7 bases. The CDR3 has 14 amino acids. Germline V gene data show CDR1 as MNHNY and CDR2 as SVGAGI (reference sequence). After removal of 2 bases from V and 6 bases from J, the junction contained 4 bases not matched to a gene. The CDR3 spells CASSYGQGGQPQHF. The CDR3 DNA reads TGTGCCAGCAGTTACGGTCAGGGGGGTCAGCCCCAGCATTTT.

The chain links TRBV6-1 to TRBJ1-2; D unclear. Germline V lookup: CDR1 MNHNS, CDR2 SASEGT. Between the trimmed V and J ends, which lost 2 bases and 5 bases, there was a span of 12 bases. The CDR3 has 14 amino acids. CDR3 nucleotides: TGTGCCAGCAGTGAACGCACCGCTCGGTATGGCTACACCTTC. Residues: CASSERTARYGYTF.

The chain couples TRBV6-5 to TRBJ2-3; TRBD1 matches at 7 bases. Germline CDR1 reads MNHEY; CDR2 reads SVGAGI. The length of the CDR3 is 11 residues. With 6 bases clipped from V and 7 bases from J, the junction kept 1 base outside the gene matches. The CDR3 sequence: CASRTGNTQYF. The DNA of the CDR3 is TGTGCCAGCAGGACAGGGAATACGCAGTATTTT.

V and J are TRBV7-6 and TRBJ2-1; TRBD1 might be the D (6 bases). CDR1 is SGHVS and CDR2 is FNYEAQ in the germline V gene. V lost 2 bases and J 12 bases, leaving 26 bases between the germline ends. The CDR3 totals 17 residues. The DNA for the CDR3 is TGTGCCAGCAGCTTAATCACTCCGGGACATATAGGTGTTGGGCAGTTCTTC. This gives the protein CASSLITPGHIGVGQFF.

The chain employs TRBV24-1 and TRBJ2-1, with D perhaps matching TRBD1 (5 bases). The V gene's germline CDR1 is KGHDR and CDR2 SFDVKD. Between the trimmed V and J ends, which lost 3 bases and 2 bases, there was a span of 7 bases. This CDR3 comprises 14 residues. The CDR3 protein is CATSDRGTYNEQFF. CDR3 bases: TGTGCCACCAGTGATAGGGGAACCTACAATGAGCAGTTCTTC.

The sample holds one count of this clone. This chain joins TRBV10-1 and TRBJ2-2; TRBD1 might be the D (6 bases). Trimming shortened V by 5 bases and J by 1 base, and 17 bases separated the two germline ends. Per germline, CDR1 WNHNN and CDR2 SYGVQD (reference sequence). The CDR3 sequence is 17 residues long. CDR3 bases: TGCGCCAGCAGTAATAATCCGGGACAACTGAACACCGGGGAGCTGTTTTTT. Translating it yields CASSNNPGQLNTGELFF.

The CDR3 region has the DNA TGCAGCGTAGGGGCAGATGGCTACACCTTC. It encodes CSVGADGYTF. The rearrangement uses TRBV29-1 and TRBJ1-2; possible D gene TRBD1, 5 bases. Germline CDR1 SQVTM, CDR2 ANQGSEA. V dropped 6 bases and J dropped 6 bases, with 8 bases sitting between them. The CDR3 has 10 residues.

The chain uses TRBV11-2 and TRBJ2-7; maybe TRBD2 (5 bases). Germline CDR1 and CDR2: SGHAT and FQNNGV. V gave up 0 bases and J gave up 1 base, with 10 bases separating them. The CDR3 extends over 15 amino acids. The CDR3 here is CASSLDRGLSYEQYF. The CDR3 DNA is TGTGCCAGCAGCTTAGATAGAGGGCTATCCTACGAGCAGTACTTC. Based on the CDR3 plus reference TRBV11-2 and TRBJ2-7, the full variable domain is EAGVAQSPRYKIIEKRQSVAFWCNPISGHATLYWYQQILGQGPKLLIQFQNNGVVDDSQLPKDRFSAERLKGVDSTLKIQPAKLEDSAVYLCASSLDRGLSYEQYFGPGTRLTVT.

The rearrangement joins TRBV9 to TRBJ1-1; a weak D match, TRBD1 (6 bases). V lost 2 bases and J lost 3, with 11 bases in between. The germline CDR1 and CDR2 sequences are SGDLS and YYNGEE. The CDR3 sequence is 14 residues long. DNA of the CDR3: TGTGCCAGCAGCGTTAGCAACAGGGACACTGAAGCTTTCTTT. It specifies CASSVSNRDTEAFF.

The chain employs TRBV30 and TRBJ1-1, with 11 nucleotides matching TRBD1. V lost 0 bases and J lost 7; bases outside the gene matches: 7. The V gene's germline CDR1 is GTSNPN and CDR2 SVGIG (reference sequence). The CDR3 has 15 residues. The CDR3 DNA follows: TGTGCCTGGAGTGTTGTGGGGGACAGGGGGTATGAAGCTTTCTTT. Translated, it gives CAWSVVGDRGYEAFF.

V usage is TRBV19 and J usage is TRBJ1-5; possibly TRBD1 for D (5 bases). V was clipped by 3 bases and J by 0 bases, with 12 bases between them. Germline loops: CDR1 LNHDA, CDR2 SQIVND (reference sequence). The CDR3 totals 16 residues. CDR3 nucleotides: TGTGCCAGTAGTATCCTGACAGCCTATAGCAATCAGCCCCAGCATTTT. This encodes CASSILTAYSNQPQHF.

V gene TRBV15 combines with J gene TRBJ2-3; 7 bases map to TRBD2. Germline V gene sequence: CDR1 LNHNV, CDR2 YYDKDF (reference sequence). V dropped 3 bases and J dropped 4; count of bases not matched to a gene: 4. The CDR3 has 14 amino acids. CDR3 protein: CATSSLADADTQYF. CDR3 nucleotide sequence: TGTGCCACCAGCAGCCTAGCGGACGCAGATACGCAGTATTTT.

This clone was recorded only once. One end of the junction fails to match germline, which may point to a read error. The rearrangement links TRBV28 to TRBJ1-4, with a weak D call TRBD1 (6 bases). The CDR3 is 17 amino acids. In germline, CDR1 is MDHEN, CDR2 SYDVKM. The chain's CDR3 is CASSLMGQFTTNEKLLF. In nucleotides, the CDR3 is TGTGCCAGCAGTTTAATGGGACAATTCACAACTAATGAAAAACTGCTTTTT. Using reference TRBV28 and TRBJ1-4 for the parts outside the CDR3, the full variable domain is DVKVTQSSRYLVKRTGEKVFLECVQDMDHENMFWYRQDPGLGLRLIYFSYDVKMKEKGDIPEGYSVSREKKERFSLILESASTNQTSMYLCASSLMGQFTTNEKLLFGSGTQLSVL.

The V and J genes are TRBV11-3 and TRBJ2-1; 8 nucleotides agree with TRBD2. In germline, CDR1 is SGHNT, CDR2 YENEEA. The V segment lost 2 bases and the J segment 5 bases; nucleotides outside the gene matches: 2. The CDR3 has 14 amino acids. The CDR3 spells CASSLRRGDNEQFF. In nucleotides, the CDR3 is TGTGCCAGCAGCTTACGGCGGGGGGACAATGAGCAGTTCTTC.

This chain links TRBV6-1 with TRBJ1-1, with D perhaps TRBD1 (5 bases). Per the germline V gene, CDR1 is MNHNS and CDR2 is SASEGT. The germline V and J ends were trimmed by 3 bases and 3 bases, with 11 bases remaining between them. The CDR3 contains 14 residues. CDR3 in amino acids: CASSDRAGDTEAFF. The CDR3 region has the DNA TGTGCCAGCAGTGACAGGGCTGGGGACACTGAAGCTTTCTTT.

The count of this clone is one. The CDR3 is CATREGAEQYF. As DNA, the CDR3 is TGTGCCACCCGAGAGGGAGCCGAGCAGTACTTC. V and J are TRBV24-1 and TRBJ2-7; D is perhaps TRBD2 (5 bases). CDR3 length equals 11 residues. From germline, CDR1 is KGHDR and CDR2 SFDVKD. Trimming pared 9 bases from V and 6 bases from J, leaving 11 bases between.

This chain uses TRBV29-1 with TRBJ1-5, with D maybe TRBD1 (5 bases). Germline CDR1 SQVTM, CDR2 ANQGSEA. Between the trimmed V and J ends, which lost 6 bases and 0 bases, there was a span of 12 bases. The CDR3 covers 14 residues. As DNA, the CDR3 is TGCAGCGTCCACGTCAGGGATAGCAATCAGCCCCAGCATTTT. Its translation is CSVHVRDSNQPQHF.

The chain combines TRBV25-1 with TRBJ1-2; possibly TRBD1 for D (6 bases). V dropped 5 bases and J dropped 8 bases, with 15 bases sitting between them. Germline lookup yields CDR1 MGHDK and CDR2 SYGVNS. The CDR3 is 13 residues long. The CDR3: CASSPGGLKGYTF. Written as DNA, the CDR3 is TGTGCCAGCAGTCCTGGGGGCCTCAAAGGCTACACCTTC.

For the CDR3, the DNA is TGTGCCAGCAGCCTGGGACTAGCCGACTACGAGCAGTACTTC. It translates to CASSLGLADYEQYF. The chain has TRBV7-6 and TRBJ2-7; TRBD2 matches at 9 bases. This CDR3 is built from 14 residues. V lost 5 bases and J lost 3; bases outside the gene matches: 5. CDR1 SGHVS and CDR2 FNYEAQ come from the germline V gene.

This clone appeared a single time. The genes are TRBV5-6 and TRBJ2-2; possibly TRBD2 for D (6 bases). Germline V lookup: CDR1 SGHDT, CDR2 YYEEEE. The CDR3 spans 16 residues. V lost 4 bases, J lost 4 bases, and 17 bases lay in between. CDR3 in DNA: TGTGCCAGCAGCCTCGGATGGGGACTTCCCACCGGGGAGCTGTTTTTT. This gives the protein CASSLGWGLPTGELFF. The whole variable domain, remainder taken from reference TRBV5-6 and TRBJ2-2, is DAGVTQSPTHLIKTRGQQVTLRCSPKSGHDTVSWYQQALGQGPQFIFQYYEEEERQRGNFPDRFSGHQFPNYSSELNVNALLLGDSALYLCASSLGWGLPTGELFFGEGSRLTVL.

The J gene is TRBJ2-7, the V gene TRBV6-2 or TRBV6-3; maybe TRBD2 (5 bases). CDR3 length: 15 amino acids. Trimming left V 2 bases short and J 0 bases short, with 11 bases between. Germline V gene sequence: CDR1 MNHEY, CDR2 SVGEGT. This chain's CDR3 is CASSYGGSASYEQYF. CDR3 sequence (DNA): TGTGCCAGCAGTTACGGCGGGTCTGCCTCCTACGAGCAGTACTTC.

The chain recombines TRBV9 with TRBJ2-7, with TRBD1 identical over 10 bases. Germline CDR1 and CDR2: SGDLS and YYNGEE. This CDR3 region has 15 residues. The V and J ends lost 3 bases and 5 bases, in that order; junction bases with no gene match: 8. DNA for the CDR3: TGTGCCAGCAGCGGATCAACCGGGACAGGGGACGAGCAGTACTTC. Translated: CASSGSTGTGDEQYF.

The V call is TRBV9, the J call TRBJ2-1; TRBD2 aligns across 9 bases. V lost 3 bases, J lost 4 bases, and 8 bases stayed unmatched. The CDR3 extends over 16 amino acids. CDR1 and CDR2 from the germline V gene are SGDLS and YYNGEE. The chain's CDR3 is CASSAPGREGYNEQFF. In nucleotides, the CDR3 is TGTGCCAGCAGCGCCCCCGGGCGGGAGGGGTACAATGAGCAGTTCTTC.